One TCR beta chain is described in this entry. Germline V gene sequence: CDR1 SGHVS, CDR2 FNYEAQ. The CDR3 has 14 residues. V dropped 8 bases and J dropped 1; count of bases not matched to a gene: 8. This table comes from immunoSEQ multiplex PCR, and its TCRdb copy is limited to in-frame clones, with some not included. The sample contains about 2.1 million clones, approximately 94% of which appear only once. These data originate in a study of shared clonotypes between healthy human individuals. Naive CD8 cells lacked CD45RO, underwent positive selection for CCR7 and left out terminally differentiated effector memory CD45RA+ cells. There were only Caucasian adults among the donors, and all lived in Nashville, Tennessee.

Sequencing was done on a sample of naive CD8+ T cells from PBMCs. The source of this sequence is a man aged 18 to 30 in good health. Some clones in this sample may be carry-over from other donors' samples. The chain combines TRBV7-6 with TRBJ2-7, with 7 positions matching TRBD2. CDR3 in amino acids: CASVSSGSSYEQYF. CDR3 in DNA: TGTGCCAGCGTGAGTAGCGGGTCGTCCTACGAGCAGTACTTC.